The source of this T cell receptor beta chain is a study of identical twins. The CDR3 spans 11 residues. The V end lost 10 bases, the J end lost 8 bases, and 12 bases lay between the germline ends. Germline CDR1 MRHNA, CDR2 SNTAGT. This clonotype was counted once. What it binds is not known. General study points: Cord blood beta clonotypes that were abundant carried fewer insertions, and memory repertoires showed no such trend.

Template switching supplied a universal primer site; unique molecular identifiers were carried on the cDNA. MiXCR, run by TCRdb on the 5' RACE reads, gives a single entry per CDR3 protein. The table has some 460,000 distinct CDR3 sequences, 14% seen once. The sample was also linked to a second study, of yellow fever vaccine responses in identical twins. That work adds: Among the twins, the vaccine T cell response reportedly seemed partly convergent and partly personalized.

Sequenced material: CD4+ T cells sorted from blood. The clonotype was recovered from a woman under 30 in good health. The rearrangement uses TRBV6-4 and TRBJ2-1; no clear D gene. CDR3 amino acids: CATQGGYEQFF. For the CDR3, the DNA is TGTGCCACCCAAGGCGGCTATGAGCAGTTCTTC.